This T cell receptor beta chain was documented in a study of blood T cell repertoires in COVID-19. Study at large: The United States, Italy and Spain supplied acute and convalescent COVID-19 samples.

Assay used: immunoSEQ multiplex PCR; TCRdb lists only in-frame clones, some missing. The sample includes some 300,000 clones, under 90% of them seen just once. The V end was cut by 0 bases, the J end by 6 bases, with 12 bases between. CDR3 size: 14 residues. Looked up from germline, CDR1 is LGHDT and CDR2 is YNNKEL (reference sequence). Each exposed participant met a COVID-19 case in the 2 weeks preceding study entry. The sequence was collected from a woman in her 50s who had been exposed to COVID-19. The sample consisted of PBMCs or T cells enriched from blood (not recorded which). J is TRBJ2-7 and V is TRBV3-1 (or the pseudogene TRBV3-2), with no clear D. Here the CDR3 DNA reads TGTGCCAGCAGCCAAGATTGGGCAGGAATCGAGCAGTACTTC. Amino acids: CASSQDWAGIEQYF.